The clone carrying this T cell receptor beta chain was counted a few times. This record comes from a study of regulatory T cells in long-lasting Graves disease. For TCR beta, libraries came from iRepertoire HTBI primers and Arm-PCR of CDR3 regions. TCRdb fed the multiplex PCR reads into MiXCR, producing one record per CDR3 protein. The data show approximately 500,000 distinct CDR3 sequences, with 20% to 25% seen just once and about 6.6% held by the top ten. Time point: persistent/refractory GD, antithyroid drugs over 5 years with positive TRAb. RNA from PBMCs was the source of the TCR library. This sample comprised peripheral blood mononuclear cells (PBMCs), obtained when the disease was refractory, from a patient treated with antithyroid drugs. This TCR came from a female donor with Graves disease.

The CDR3 sequence: CASSYSVGNDYEQYF. CDR3 DNA sequence: TGTGCCAGCAGTTACTCAGTAGGGAACGACTACGAGCAGTACTTC. V and J are TRBV6-2 or TRBV6-3 and TRBJ2-7; D unclear. Germline V lookup: CDR1 MNHEY, CDR2 SVGEGT. The CDR3 contains 15 residues. The germline V and J ends were trimmed by 0 bases and 3 bases, with 12 bases remaining between them.